This T cell receptor (beta chain) was obtained from a study of blood T cell repertoires in COVID-19. Sequenced by immunoSEQ multiplex PCR; TCRdb stores in-frame clones only, minus some. The sample records approximately 240,000 clones, more than 75% being singletons. V was shortened by 2 bases and J by 3 bases, with 6 bases between the two germline ends. The CDR3 has 13 residues. Germline V gives CDR1 SGDLS, CDR2 YYNGEE. V usage is TRBV9 and J usage is TRBJ1-3; no clear D gene. This TCR was sampled from a man aged 50 to 60 who had recovered from COVID-19. Sequenced sample: peripheral blood. The CDR3 region is CASSVQFGNTIYF. In DNA form, the CDR3 reads TGTGCCAGCAGCGTTCAATTTGGAAACACCATATATTTT.